Included here is one T cell receptor (beta chain) sequence, with context. Assay used: immunoSEQ multiplex PCR; TCRdb lists only in-frame clones, some missing. The sample shows 400,000 to 450,000 clones, about nine tenths of them seen only once. From germline, CDR1 is LNHDA and CDR2 SQIVND (reference sequence). The CDR3 covers 14 residues. Trimming removed 2 bases from V and 8 bases from J, with 16 bases in between. Seattle's cohort entered during active infection and was followed longitudinally. The data are from a study of blood T cell repertoires in COVID-19. About the research overall: Acute and convalescent COVID-19 specimens originated in the United States, Italy and Spain. PBMCs, B-cell-depleted T cells, or T cells were the source of the cDNA or gDNA that made up the material.

Sequencing input: peripheral blood. The receptor was isolated from a woman aged 45-60 years with COVID-19, enrolled during active disease. J is TRBJ2-7 and V is TRBV19; D possibly corresponds to TRBD1 (6 bases). The CDR3: CASSIRGQGTKQYF. CDR3 nucleotides: TGTGCCAGTAGTATAAGGGGCCAGGGGACCAAGCAGTACTTC.